The clone carrying this TCR beta chain has a count of ten or more. The target antigen is unknown. This sample is drawn from a study of T cell repertoires in cytomegalovirus infection. The wider study: Based on public TCR beta signatures, there were indications of CMV infection and of a matching HLA type.

The CDR3 extends over 14 amino acids. Germline V gives CDR1 MDHEN, CDR2 SYDVKM. V shed 8 bases and J 6 bases; nucleotides not matched to a gene: 11. TCRdb reprocessed the reads via MiXCR and lists one record per CDR3 protein. The sample records 400,000 to 550,000 distinct CDR3 sequences, about 11% being singletons. Overall study findings and caveats: There were HLA-C-restricted CMV-specific TCR beta clonotypes dominating the ex vivo response.

J is TRBJ2-3 and V is TRBV28; 7 nucleotides line up with TRBD2. Sequencing was done on a sample of PBMCs. The clonotype originates from a human donor in good health (CMV status not recorded). Some clones in this sample may be carry-over from other donors' samples. CDR3: CASGLPSGADTQYF. CDR3 nucleotides: TGTGCCAGCGGGCTCCCGAGCGGGGCGGATACGCAGTATTTT.